The text below deals with one TCR beta chain. The sample is drawn from a study of preoperative IRX-2 immunotherapy in early breast cancer. Described treatment: preoperative locoregional IRX-2 cytokine immunotherapy. Per the germline V gene, CDR1 is MNHEY and CDR2 is SVGAGI. V was clipped by 8 bases and J by 6 bases; unmatched bases: 7. The CDR3 consists of 14 residues. The data were produced by immunoSEQ multiplex PCR, yet TCRdb's version contains in-frame clones alone and is incomplete. The sample contains about 34,000 clones, around 96% of which appear only once. This rearrangement joins TRBV6-5 to TRBJ2-1; 10 bases match TRBD1. The biological material was taken from a patient treated with IRX-2 immunotherapy. The source of this sequence is a human donor with breast cancer. This CDR3 is CASCRDRGGNEQFF. Written as DNA, the CDR3 is TGTGCCAGCTGTAGGGACAGGGGAGGCAATGAGCAGTTCTTC.